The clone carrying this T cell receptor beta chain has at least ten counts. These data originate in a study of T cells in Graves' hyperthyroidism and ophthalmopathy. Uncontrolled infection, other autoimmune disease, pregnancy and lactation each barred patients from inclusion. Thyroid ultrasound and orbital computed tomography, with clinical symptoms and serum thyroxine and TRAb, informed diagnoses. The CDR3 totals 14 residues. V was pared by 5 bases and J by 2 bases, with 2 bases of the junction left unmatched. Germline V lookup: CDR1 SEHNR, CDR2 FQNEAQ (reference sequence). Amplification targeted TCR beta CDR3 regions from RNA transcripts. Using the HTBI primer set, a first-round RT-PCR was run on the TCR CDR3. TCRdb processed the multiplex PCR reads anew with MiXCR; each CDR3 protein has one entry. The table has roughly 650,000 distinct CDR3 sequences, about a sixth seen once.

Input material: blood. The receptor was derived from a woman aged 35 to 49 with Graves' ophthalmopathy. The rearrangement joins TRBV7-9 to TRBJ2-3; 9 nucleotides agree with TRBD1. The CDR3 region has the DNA TGTGCCAGCAGCAAACAGGGGGCCACAGATACGCAGTATTTT. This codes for CASSKQGATDTQYF.